Listed here are 3 T cell receptor beta chains from one sample, sequenced in a study of regulatory T cells in long-lasting Graves disease. Libraries of TCR beta came from iRepertoire HTBI primers plus Arm-PCR of CDR3 regions. From the multiplex PCR reads, TCRdb called clonotypes with MiXCR, one entry per CDR3 protein. The sample carries about 460,000 distinct CDR3 sequences, approximately 14% recorded once. The time point denotes: newly diagnosed GD, antithyroid drugs for less than 3 months. Generation of the TCR library employed RNA extracted from PBMCs. These same records also appear under a second study, on T cells in Graves' hyperthyroidism and ophthalmopathy.

Here the sequenced sample was peripheral blood mononuclear cells (PBMCs), taken at new diagnosis, from a patient treated with antithyroid drugs. These receptors all stem from a woman in her forties or fifties with Graves disease.

This clonotype showed up many times. The rearrangement links TRBV6-1 to TRBJ2-7; 7 bases map to TRBD1. In germline, CDR1 is MNHNS, CDR2 SASEGT. This CDR3 is 14 amino acids long. The junction had 4 bases not matched to a gene; V was cut back by 2 bases and J by 3 bases. This CDR3 reads CASSERGQHYEQYF. CDR3 DNA sequence: TGTGCCAGCAGTGAAAGGGGACAGCACTACGAGCAGTACTTC.

In its sample, this clonotype was seen many times. The rearrangement uses TRBV7-9 and TRBJ1-1, with no clear D. This CDR3 has 15 amino acids. V lost 3 bases to trimming and J lost 1 base, with 12 bases between them. Germline CDR1 is SEHNR and CDR2 is FQNEAQ (reference sequence). The CDR3 DNA reads TGTGCCAGCAGCTTTCCCCAGGTAACGAACACTGAAGCTTTCTTT. Its translation: CASSFPQVTNTEAFF.

V gene TRBV24-1 combines with J gene TRBJ1-2; TRBD1 matches at 7 bases. The germline V gene has CDR1 KGHDR and CDR2 SFDVKD. The ends lost 4 bases at V and 3 bases at J; junction bases unmatched: 4. CDR3 length: 14 amino acids. This chain's CDR3 is CATSERDRYYGYTF. The CDR3 nucleotides are TGTGCCACCAGTGAAAGGGACAGATACTATGGCTACACCTTC.